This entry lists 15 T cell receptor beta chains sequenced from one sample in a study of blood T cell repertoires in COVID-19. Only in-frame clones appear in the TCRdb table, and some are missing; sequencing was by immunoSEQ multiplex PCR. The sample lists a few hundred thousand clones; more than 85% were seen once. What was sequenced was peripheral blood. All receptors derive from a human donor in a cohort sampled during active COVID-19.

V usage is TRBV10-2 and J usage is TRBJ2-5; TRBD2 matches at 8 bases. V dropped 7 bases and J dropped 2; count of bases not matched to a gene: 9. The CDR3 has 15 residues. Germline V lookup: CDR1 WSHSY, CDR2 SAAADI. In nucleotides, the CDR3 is TGCGCCAGCACCGCGTTAGCGGGGACGCAAGAGACCCAGTACTTC. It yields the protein CASTALAGTQETQYF.

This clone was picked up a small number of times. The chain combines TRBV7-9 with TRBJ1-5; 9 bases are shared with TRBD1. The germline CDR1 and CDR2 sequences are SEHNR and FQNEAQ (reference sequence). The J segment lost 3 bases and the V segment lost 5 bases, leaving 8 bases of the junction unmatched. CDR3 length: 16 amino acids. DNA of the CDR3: TGTGCCAGCAGCAGGTGGACAGGGGTGGCCAATCAGCCCCAGCATTTT. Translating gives CASSRWTGVANQPQHF.

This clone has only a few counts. DNA for the CDR3: TGTGCCAGTAGTATAGATCACTCGCGGAACACTGAAGCTTTCTTT. Translating gives CASSIDHSRNTEAFF. The V call is TRBV19, the J call TRBJ1-1; D call uncertain. Trimming shortened V by 0 bases and J by 1 base, and 9 bases separated the two germline ends. The germline gives CDR1 LNHDA, CDR2 SQIVND (reference sequence). The CDR3 totals 15 residues. The whole variable domain, remainder taken from reference TRBV19 and TRBJ1-1, is DGGITQSPKYLFRKEGQNVTLSCEQNLNHDAMYWYRQDPGQGLRLIYYSQIVNDFQKGDIAEGYSVSREKKESFPLTVTSAQKNPTAFYLCASSIDHSRNTEAFFGQGTRLTVV.

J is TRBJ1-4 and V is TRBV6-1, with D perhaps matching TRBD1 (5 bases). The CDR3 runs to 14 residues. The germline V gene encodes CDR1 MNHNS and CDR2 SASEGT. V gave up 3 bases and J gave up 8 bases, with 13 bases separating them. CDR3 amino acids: CASSDTYRGEKLFF. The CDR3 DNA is TGTGCCAGCAGTGACACCTATCGGGGGGAAAAACTGTTTTTT.

The CDR3 sequence: CASSFGREGSYEQYF. The CDR3 coding sequence is TGTGCCAGCAGTTTCGGGCGGGAGGGGTCGTACGAGCAGTACTTC. The J gene is TRBJ2-7, the V gene TRBV27, with 9 bases aligning to TRBD2. The trim removed 3 bases at V and 4 bases at J, leaving 7 bases unmatched. Germline-derived CDR1 and CDR2 are MNHEY and SMNVEV (reference sequence). The CDR3 consists of 15 residues.

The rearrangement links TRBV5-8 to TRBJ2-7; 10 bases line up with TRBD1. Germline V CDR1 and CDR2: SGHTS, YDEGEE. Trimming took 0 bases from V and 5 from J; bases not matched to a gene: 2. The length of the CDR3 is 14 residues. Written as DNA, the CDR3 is TGTGCCAGCAGCTTGGGACAGGGGGCCCACGAGCAGTACTTC. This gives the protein CASSLGQGAHEQYF.

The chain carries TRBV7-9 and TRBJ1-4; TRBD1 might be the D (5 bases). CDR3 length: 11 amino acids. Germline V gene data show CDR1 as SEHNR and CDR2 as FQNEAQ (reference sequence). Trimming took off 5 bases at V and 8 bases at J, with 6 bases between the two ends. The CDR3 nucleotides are TGTGCCAGCAGCGGGGGGGAAAAACTGTTTTTT. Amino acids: CASSGGEKLFF.

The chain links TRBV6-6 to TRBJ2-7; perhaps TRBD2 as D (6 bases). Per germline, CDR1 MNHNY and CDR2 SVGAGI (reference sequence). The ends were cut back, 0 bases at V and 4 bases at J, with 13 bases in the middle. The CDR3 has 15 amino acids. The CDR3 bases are TGTGCCAGCAGTTACTCGGCGGGGCTCGAATACGAGCAGTACTTC. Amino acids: CASSYSAGLEYEQYF.

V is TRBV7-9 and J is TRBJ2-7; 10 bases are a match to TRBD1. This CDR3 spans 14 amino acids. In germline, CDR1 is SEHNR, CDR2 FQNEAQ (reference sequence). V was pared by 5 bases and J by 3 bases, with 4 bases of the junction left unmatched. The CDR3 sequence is CASSGQGDFYEQYF. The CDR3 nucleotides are TGTGCCAGCAGCGGACAGGGGGATTTCTACGAGCAGTACTTC. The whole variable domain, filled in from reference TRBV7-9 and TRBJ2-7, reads DTGVSQNPRHKITKRGQNVTFRCDPISEHNRLYWYRQTLGQGPEFLTYFQNEAQLEKSRLLSDRFSAERPKGSFSTLEIQRTEQGDSAMYLCASSGQGDFYEQYFGPGTRLTVT.

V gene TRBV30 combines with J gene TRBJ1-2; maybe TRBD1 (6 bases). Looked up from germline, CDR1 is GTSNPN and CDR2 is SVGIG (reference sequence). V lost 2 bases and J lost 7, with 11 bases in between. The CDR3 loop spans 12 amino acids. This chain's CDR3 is CAWSRGAGGYTF. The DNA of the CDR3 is TGTGCCTGGAGTCGGGGGGCGGGTGGCTACACCTTC.

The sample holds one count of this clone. In nucleotides, the CDR3 is TGTGCCAGCAGTTTGAGGCAGCTTGGGGAGACCCAGTACTTC. Its translation is CASSLRQLGETQYF. The chain links TRBV28 to TRBJ2-5; D gene unclear. The CDR3 covers 14 residues. Trimming pared 3 bases from V and 5 bases from J, leaving 13 bases between. CDR1 and CDR2 from the germline V gene are MDHEN and SYDVKM.

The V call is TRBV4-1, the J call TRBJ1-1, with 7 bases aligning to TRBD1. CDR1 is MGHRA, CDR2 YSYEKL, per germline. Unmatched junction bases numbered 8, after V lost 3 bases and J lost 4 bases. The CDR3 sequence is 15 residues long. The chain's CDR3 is CASSHPDRRSTEAFF. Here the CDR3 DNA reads TGCGCCAGCAGCCACCCGGACAGGAGGAGCACTGAAGCTTTCTTT.

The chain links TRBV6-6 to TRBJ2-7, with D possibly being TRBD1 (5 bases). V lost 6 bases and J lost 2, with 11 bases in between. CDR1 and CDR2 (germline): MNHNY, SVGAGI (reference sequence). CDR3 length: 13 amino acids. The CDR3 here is CASRRQRPYEQYF. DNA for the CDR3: TGTGCCAGCAGGCGACAGAGGCCCTACGAGCAGTACTTC.

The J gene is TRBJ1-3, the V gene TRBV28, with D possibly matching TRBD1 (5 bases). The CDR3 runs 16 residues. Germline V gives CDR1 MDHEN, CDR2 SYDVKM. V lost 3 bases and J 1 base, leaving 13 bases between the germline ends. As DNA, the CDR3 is TGTGCCAGCAGTTTTGGCGGGGGTTCTTCTGGAAACACCATATATTTT. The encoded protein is CASSFGGGSSGNTIYF.

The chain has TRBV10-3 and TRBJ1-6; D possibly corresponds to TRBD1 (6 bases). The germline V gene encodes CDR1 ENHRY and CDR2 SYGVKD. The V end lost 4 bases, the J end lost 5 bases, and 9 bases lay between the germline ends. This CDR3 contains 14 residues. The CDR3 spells CAISVGQNNSPLHF. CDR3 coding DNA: TGTGCCATCAGTGTAGGACAGAATAATTCACCCCTCCACTTT.